The present T cell receptor beta chain was sequenced within a study of cytomegalovirus exposure and HLA in healthy donors. CDR3 length equals 15 residues. Per the germline V gene, CDR1 is SGHKS and CDR2 is YYEKEE (reference sequence). The J segment lost 5 bases and the V segment lost 4 bases, leaving 7 bases of the junction unmatched. Vbeta (60) and Jbeta (13) primers were used in the PCR. Method: immunoSEQ multiplex PCR; TCRdb's copy keeps in-frame clones and lacks some. Of around 88,000 clones listed, about 81% are singletons. The count of this clone is one. The sample consisted of PBMCs. The receptor's source is a woman in her thirties or forties in good health and CMV-seropositive. The chain carries TRBV5-5 and TRBJ2-1; 9 bases are a match to TRBD1. The CDR3 is CASSAPGQGDNEQFF. The CDR3 region has the DNA TGTGCCAGCAGCGCACCGGGACAGGGAGACAATGAGCAGTTCTTC.